This T cell receptor (beta chain) stems from a study of T-cell memory formation after mild COVID-19. Study observations and caveats: Whether day 37 second-wave clones are SARS-CoV-2-specific was not confirmed. The CD4+ clones that contracted clustered mainly within CM and EM, and the CD8+ clones concentrated in EMRA.

As concerns this clonotype: Antigen: not known.

The CDR3 contains 16 residues. Trimming took off 5 bases at V and 4 bases at J, with 17 bases between the two ends. Germline V gene sequence: CDR1 SEHNR, CDR2 FQNEAQ (reference sequence). Constant-segment primers were used for 5'RACE, and the resulting TCR alpha and TCR beta cDNA libraries carried sample barcodes and UMIs. TCRdb reprocessed the 5' RACE reads via MiXCR and lists one record per CDR3 protein. The table records around 340,000 distinct CDR3 sequences, about 21% of them present only once. The receptor comes from an adult woman who had mild COVID-19 (a few samples of this study predate the infection). Cell type and time point are not known. What was sequenced was PBMCs or a T cell subset sorted from them (not recorded which). This chain connects TRBV7-9 to TRBJ2-2, with D perhaps TRBD1 or TRBD2 (5 bases each). This CDR3 is CASSRGDRLTTGELFF. In DNA form, the CDR3 reads TGTGCCAGCAGCAGAGGGGATCGTCTCACCACCGGGGAGCTGTTTTTT.